The 5 T cell receptor beta chains below were found in one sample sequenced in a study of blood T cell repertoires in COVID-19. TCRdb's copy holds only in-frame clones and misses some; the assay was immunoSEQ multiplex PCR. The data contain about 15,000 clones, around four fifths of them singletons. The sequenced sample consisted of peripheral blood. All receptors derive from a man older than 75 with active or convalescent COVID-19.

This chain joins TRBV5-6 and TRBJ1-2; 8 bases map to TRBD1. Trimming cost V 4 bases and J 3 bases; bases outside gene matches: 8. In germline, CDR1 is SGHDT, CDR2 YYEEEE. The CDR3 totals 15 residues. CDR3 DNA sequence: TGTGCCAGCAGCACGGACAGGGATCGGTACTATGGCTACACCTTC. It specifies CASSTDRDRYYGYTF. Full variable domain (outside the CDR3, taken from reference TRBV5-6 and TRBJ1-2): DAGVTQSPTHLIKTRGQQVTLRCSPKSGHDTVSWYQQALGQGPQFIFQYYEEEERQRGNFPDRFSGHQFPNYSSELNVNALLLGDSALYLCASSTDRDRYYGYTFGSGTRLTVV.

This clone counts as medium-sized. The chain recombines TRBV19 with TRBJ1-5, with 8 bases identical to TRBD1. V was clipped by 8 bases and J by 2 bases; unmatched bases: 8. The CDR3 covers 15 residues. The germline gives CDR1 LNHDA, CDR2 SQIVND (reference sequence). The CDR3 DNA follows: TGTGCCAGTTCAACGGGACAGGCGGGCAATCAGCCCCAGCATTTT. Its translation: CASSTGQAGNQPQHF. Combining the CDR3 with reference TRBV19 and TRBJ1-5 gives the whole variable domain DGGITQSPKYLFRKEGQNVTLSCEQNLNHDAMYWYRQDPGQGLRLIYYSQIVNDFQKGDIAEGYSVSREKKESFPLTVTSAQKNPTAFYLCASSTGQAGNQPQHFGDGTRLSIL.

The V and J genes are TRBV5-8 and TRBJ2-2; TRBD1 agrees at 8 bases. Trimming cost V 4 bases and J 3 bases; bases outside gene matches: 8. CDR1 is SGHTS, CDR2 YDEGEE, per germline. The CDR3 has 16 residues. CDR3 sequence reads: CASSADNRGYTGELFF. The DNA of the CDR3 is TGTGCCAGCAGCGCTGATAACAGGGGGTACACCGGGGAGCTGTTTTTT.

This sequence joins TRBV18 and TRBJ2-3; D is unclear. Germline lookup yields CDR1 KGHSH and CDR2 LQKENI. Trimming removed 5 bases from V and 2 bases from J, with 8 bases in between. This CDR3 comprises 13 residues. This CDR3 reads CASSAEFTDTQYF. DNA of the CDR3: TGTGCCAGCTCAGCCGAGTTCACAGATACGCAGTATTTT.

V usage is TRBV5-1 and J usage is TRBJ2-7; 8 nucleotides line up with TRBD1. The CDR3 covers 15 residues. Trimming removed 0 bases from V and 4 bases from J; junction bases left unmatched: 6. Germline CDR1 SGHRS, CDR2 YFSETQ. The DNA for the CDR3 is TGCGCCAGCAGCTTGGAGGGACAGGCAGAGTACGAGCAGTACTTC. Protein product: CASSLEGQAEYEQYF.